This T cell receptor (beta chain) was identified during a study of blood T cell repertoires in COVID-19. On the study more broadly: COVID-19 samples, acute and convalescent, were from the United States, Italy and Spain. In each case, the material was cDNA or gDNA derived from T cells, B-cell-depleted T cells, or PBMCs.

CDR3 length: 15 amino acids. The V gene's germline CDR1 is WNHNN and CDR2 SYGVQD (reference sequence). V lost 3 bases, J lost 8 bases, and 6 bases stayed unmatched. The protocol was immunoSEQ multiplex PCR, while the TCRdb copy is restricted to in-frame clones and leaves out a portion. Of about 480,000 clones listed, around nine tenths were seen once; the top ten hold less than 2%. The V gene is TRBV10-1, the J gene TRBJ2-3, with TRBD2 matching 12 bases. Sequences were obtained from PBMCs or T cells enriched from blood (not recorded which). The TCR comes from a woman between 40 and 50 years old who had recovered from COVID-19. This CDR3 is CASSDRLAGVVTQYF. The CDR3, as DNA: TGCGCCAGCAGTGACCGACTAGCGGGAGTAGTTACGCAGTATTTT.